These 21 T cell receptor beta chains were sequenced from one sample in a study of blood T cell repertoires in COVID-19. This table comes from immunoSEQ multiplex PCR, and its TCRdb copy is limited to in-frame clones, with some not included. Among 90,000 to 120,000 clones listed, around nine tenths were seen once. Sequenced sample: peripheral blood. These receptors came from a human donor in a cohort sampled during active COVID-19.

V usage is TRBV29-1 and J usage is TRBJ2-7; D might be TRBD1 (6 bases). Trimming removed 1 base at V and 7 bases at J, with 14 bases between. This CDR3 has 13 amino acids. Germline lookup yields CDR1 SQVTM and CDR2 ANQGSEA. CDR3 nucleotides: TGCAGCGTTGAAGGGACAGCTGTCGGGGAGCAGTACTTC. Translated, it gives CSVEGTAVGEQYF.

This clone was observed a single time. The chain has TRBV9 and TRBJ2-1, with 8 bases fitting TRBD2. CDR1 is SGDLS and CDR2 is YYNGEE in the germline V gene. V shed 0 bases and J 9 bases; nucleotides not matched to a gene: 5. The CDR3 is 14 amino acids. CDR3 DNA: TGTGCCAGCAGCGTAGCGGGGGGGATACGTGAGCAGTTCTTC. Protein product: CASSVAGGIREQFF.

The chain is built from TRBV7-2 and TRBJ1-1; D is undetermined. The V and J ends lost 3 bases and 1 base respectively, with 15 bases between them. CDR1 and CDR2 from the germline V gene are SGHTA and FQGNSA. This CDR3 comprises 16 residues. The CDR3 DNA reads TGTGCCAGCAGCTTTAGACTCAATGGGAGGAACACTGAAGCTTTCTTT. The encoded protein is CASSFRLNGRNTEAFF.

The rearrangement links TRBV28 to TRBJ2-7; 9 nucleotides line up with TRBD1. CDR1 is MDHEN, CDR2 SYDVKM, per germline. CDR3 length: 13 amino acids. With 10 bases clipped from V and 5 bases from J, the junction kept 9 bases outside the gene matches. This CDR3 is CATTGQGSDEQYF. In DNA form, the CDR3 reads TGTGCCACCACGGGACAGGGTAGCGACGAGCAGTACTTC.

The chain recombines TRBV11-2 with TRBJ2-1; TRBD2 aligns across 9 bases. Germline CDR1 is SGHAT and CDR2 is FQNNGV. This CDR3 is built from 16 residues. With V trimmed by 0 bases and J by 9 bases, 9 bases remained unmatched. CDR3 DNA sequence: TGTGCCAGCAGCTTAGATCGACTAGCGGCTCCCGCTGAGCAGTTCTTC. Translating it yields CASSLDRLAAPAEQFF. Complete variable domain (other parts from reference TRBV11-2 and TRBJ2-1): EAGVAQSPRYKIIEKRQSVAFWCNPISGHATLYWYQQILGQGPKLLIQFQNNGVVDDSQLPKDRFSAERLKGVDSTLKIQPAKLEDSAVYLCASSLDRLAAPAEQFFGPGTRLTVL.

In DNA, the CDR3 is TGTGCCAGCAGCGTACCGGGGGCCAACGTCCTGACTTTC. Its translation is CASSVPGANVLTF. This rearrangement joins TRBV9 to TRBJ2-6; D is ambiguous. The CDR3 is 13 residues long. Germline loops: CDR1 SGDLS, CDR2 YYNGEE. Trimming removed 1 base from V and 4 bases from J, with 3 bases in between.

The rearrangement links TRBV4-2 to TRBJ1-6; possibly TRBD1 for D (6 bases). The CDR3 runs to 16 residues. V lost 1 base and J lost 7, with 14 bases in between. CDR1 is LGHNA and CDR2 is YNFKEQ in the germline V gene. The CDR3 DNA follows: TGTGCCAGCAGCCAAGCACAGGGCCATATAAATTCACCCCTCCACTTT. Residues: CASSQAQGHINSPLHF.

The V gene is TRBV29-1, the J gene TRBJ2-1; D might be TRBD2 (6 bases). CDR1 and CDR2 from the germline V gene are SQVTM and ANQGSEA. With 6 bases removed from V and 8 bases from J, the gap between germline ends came to 14 bases. The CDR3 is 12 residues long. CDR3 nucleotide sequence: TGCAGCGTCCCCACTAGCTTCGATGAGCAGTTCTTC. This encodes CSVPTSFDEQFF.

This clone showed up just once. The rearrangement uses TRBV2 and TRBJ1-3, with 7 bases that match TRBD1. This CDR3 comprises 17 residues. The J segment lost 0 bases and the V segment lost 7 bases, leaving 12 bases of the junction unmatched. The germline gives CDR1 SNHLY, CDR2 FYNNEI. The CDR3 sequence: CASIGDSDDDSGNTIYF. DNA for the CDR3: TGTGCCAGCATAGGGGACAGCGACGACGACTCTGGAAACACCATATATTTT.

The chain joins TRBV27 to TRBJ1-6; a possible D gene is TRBD1 (5 bases). The germline V gene has CDR1 MNHEY and CDR2 SMNVEV (reference sequence). V lost 1 base and J 9 bases, leaving 13 bases between the germline ends. This CDR3 has 15 amino acids. CDR3 residues: CASSLLSGFGSPLHF. CDR3 DNA: TGTGCCAGCAGTTTATTATCAGGGTTCGGTTCACCCCTCCACTTT.

The CDR3 DNA is TGTGCCAGCAGCTACGGCGAAGGGGCGGAGGGCTACACCTTC. Residues: CASSYGEGAEGYTF. The rearrangement links TRBV7-2 to TRBJ1-2; possible D gene TRBD1, 5 bases. The V gene lost 4 bases and the J gene lost 8 bases, with 17 bases spanning the gap. Germline CDR1 reads SGHTA; CDR2 reads FQGNSA. CDR3 size: 14 residues.

V usage is TRBV28 and J usage is TRBJ1-1; D unresolved. This CDR3 has 16 amino acids. Germline loops: CDR1 MDHEN, CDR2 SYDVKM. V gave up 6 bases and J gave up 0 bases, with 17 bases separating them. The CDR3 bases are TGTGCCAGCAGGCGGTTCGAGTCAGCTTTGAACACTGAAGCTTTCTTT. This encodes CASRRFESALNTEAFF.

The chain is built from TRBV6-2 or TRBV6-3 and TRBJ2-2; D is possibly TRBD1 (5 bases). The CDR3 extends over 14 amino acids. Deletions cut 5 bases from V and 3 bases from J, with 10 bases between. Germline CDR1 and CDR2: MNHEY and SVGEGT. The CDR3 sequence is CASSAPTDTGELFF. DNA for the CDR3: TGTGCCAGCAGTGCCCCGACAGACACCGGGGAGCTGTTTTTT.

This clone was counted only a few times. The chain carries TRBV10-3 and TRBJ1-1, with unresolved D. Germline-derived CDR1 and CDR2 are ENHRY and SYGVKD. The CDR3 is made up of 13 amino acids. The V end was cut by 3 bases, the J end by 0 bases, with 5 bases between. The CDR3 is CAISDRMNTEAFF. The CDR3 nucleotides are TGTGCCATCAGTGACAGGATGAACACTGAAGCTTTCTTT.

The chain couples TRBV27 to TRBJ2-2, with D perhaps matching TRBD1 (6 bases). The length of the CDR3 is 17 residues. Trimming cost V 4 bases and J 3 bases, with 18 bases left between them. CDR1 MNHEY and CDR2 SMNVEV come from the germline V gene (reference sequence). Here the CDR3 reads CASSSDRLRVDTGELFF. CDR3 bases: TGTGCCAGCAGTTCGGACAGACTTAGGGTAGACACCGGGGAGCTGTTTTTT.

The chain is built from TRBV15 and TRBJ2-3; D ambiguous. This CDR3 has 15 amino acids. V shed 0 bases and J shed 3 bases, with 10 bases lying between them. From germline, CDR1 is LNHNV and CDR2 YYDKDF (reference sequence). The CDR3 DNA follows: TGTGCCACCAGCAGAGATCCCGACTTGACAGATACGCAGTATTTT. Translation gives CATSRDPDLTDTQYF. Full variable domain (missing parts from reference TRBV15 and TRBJ2-3): DAMVIQNPRYQVTQFGKPVTLSCSQTLNHNVMYWYQQKSSQAPKLLFHYYDKDFNNEADTPDNFQSRRPNTSFCFLDIRSPGLGDTAMYLCATSRDPDLTDTQYFGPGTRLTVL.

The J gene is TRBJ2-1, the V gene TRBV28, with TRBD2 matching over 7 bases. The germline V gene encodes CDR1 MDHEN and CDR2 SYDVKM. The CDR3 consists of 17 residues. V lost 6 bases, J lost 7 bases, and 18 bases stayed unmatched. The CDR3 coding sequence is TGTGCCAGCAGGACTGCGGCGGGAGCGGTTTGGGGGAATGAGCAGTTCTTC. Its translation: CASRTAAGAVWGNEQFF. The whole variable domain, filled in from reference TRBV28 and TRBJ2-1, reads DVKVTQSSRYLVKRTGEKVFLECVQDMDHENMFWYRQDPGLGLRLIYFSYDVKMKEKGDIPEGYSVSREKKERFSLILESASTNQTSMYLCASRTAAGAVWGNEQFFGPGTRLTVL.

This chain links TRBV2 with TRBJ2-5; the match to TRBD1 covers 8 bases. From germline, CDR1 is SNHLY and CDR2 FYNNEI. CDR3 length equals 17 residues. J was trimmed by 3 bases and V by 7 bases; bases with no gene match: 16. In DNA form, the CDR3 reads TGTGCCAGCATCAGCCCGGGACAGGATATCTTCAAAGAGACCCAGTACTTC. Protein sequence: CASISPGQDIFKETQYF.

The rearrangement links TRBV7-9 to TRBJ1-2; maybe TRBD1 (5 bases). Germline V gene data show CDR1 as SEHNR and CDR2 as FQNEAQ (reference sequence). V was trimmed by 0 bases and J by 4 bases, leaving 15 bases between them. The CDR3 has 16 residues. DNA for the CDR3: TGTGCCAGCAGCTTAGCGGTCCTGGGGGGATCCTATGGCTACACCTTC. This sequence encodes CASSLAVLGGSYGYTF.

The chain joins TRBV13 to TRBJ1-2; perhaps TRBD1 as D (6 bases). The CDR3 runs 15 residues. Germline V gives CDR1 PRHDT, CDR2 FYEKMQ (reference sequence). V lost 0 bases, J lost 5 bases, and 13 bases lay in between. DNA of the CDR3: TGTGCCAGCAGCTTAGGCCTAGGGACAACTTATGGCTACACCTTC. As protein: CASSLGLGTTYGYTF.

J is TRBJ2-1 and V is TRBV28, with D perhaps TRBD2 (5 bases). This CDR3 region has 14 residues. V was clipped by 5 bases and J by 7 bases, with 15 bases between them. Germline V CDR1 and CDR2: MDHEN, SYDVKM. The chain's CDR3 is CASSLRSPGNEQFF. The CDR3 nucleotides read TGTGCCAGCAGTCTAAGATCCCCGGGGAATGAGCAGTTCTTC.